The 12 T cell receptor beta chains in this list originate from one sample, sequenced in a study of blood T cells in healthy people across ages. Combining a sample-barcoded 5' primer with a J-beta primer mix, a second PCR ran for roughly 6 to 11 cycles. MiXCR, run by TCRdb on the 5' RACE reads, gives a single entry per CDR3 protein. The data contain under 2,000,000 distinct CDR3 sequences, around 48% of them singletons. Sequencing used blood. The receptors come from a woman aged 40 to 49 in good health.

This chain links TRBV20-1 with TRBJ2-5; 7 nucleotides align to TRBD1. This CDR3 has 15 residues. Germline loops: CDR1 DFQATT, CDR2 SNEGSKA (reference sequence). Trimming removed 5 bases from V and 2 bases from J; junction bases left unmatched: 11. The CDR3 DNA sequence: TGCAGTGCTCTCCCCCCGGGACAGCCGCAAGAGACCCAGTACTTC. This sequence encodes CSALPPGQPQETQYF.

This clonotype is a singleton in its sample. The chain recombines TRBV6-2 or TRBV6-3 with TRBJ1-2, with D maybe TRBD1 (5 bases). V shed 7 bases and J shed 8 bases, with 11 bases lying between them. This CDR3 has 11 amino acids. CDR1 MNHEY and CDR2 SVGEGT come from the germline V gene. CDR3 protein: CASTTGPGYTF. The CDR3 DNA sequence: TGTGCCAGCACAACAGGCCCGGGCTACACCTTC.

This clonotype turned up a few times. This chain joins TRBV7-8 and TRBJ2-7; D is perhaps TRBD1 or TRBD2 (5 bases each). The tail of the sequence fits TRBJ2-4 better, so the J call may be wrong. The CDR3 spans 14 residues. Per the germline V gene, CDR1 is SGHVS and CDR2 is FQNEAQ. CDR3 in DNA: TGTGCCAGCAGCTTAGGGGGCGGGCTCCACATTCAGTACTTC. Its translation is CASSLGGGLHIQYF.

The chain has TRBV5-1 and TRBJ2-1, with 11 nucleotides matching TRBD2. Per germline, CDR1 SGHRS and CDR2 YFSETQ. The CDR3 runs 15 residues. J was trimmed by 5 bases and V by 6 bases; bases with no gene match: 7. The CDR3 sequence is CASTPTSGVNNEQFF. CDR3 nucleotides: TGCGCCAGCACCCCGACTAGCGGGGTCAACAATGAGCAGTTCTTC.

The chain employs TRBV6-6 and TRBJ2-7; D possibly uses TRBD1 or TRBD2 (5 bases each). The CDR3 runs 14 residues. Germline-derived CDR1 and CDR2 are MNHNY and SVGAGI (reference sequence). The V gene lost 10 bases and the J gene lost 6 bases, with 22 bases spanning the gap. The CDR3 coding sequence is TGTGCCATCAAAACCGGGACCGGGGTCGGCGAGCAGTACTTC. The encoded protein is CAIKTGTGVGEQYF.

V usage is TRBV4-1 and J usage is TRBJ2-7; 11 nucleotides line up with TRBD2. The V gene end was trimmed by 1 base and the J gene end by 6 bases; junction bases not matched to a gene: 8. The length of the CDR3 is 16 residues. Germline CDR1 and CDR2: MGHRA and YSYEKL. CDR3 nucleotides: TGCGCCAGCAGCCAAGGCGTAGCGGGGGGGCTTATCGAGCAGTACTTC. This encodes CASSQGVAGGLIEQYF.

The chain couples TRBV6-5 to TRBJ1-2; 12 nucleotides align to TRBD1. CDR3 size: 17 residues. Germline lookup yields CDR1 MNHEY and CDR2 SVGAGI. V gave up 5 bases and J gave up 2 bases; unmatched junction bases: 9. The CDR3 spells CASSLRDRGRRNYGYTF. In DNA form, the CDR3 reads TGTGCCAGCAGTCTCCGGGACAGGGGGCGCAGGAACTATGGCTACACCTTC.

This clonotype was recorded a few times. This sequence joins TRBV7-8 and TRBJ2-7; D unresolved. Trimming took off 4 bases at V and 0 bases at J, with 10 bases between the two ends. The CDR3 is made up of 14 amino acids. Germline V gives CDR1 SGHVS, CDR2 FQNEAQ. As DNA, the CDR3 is TGTGCCAGCAGCTCGAGTGCTAGCTCCTACGAGCAGTACTTC. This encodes CASSSSASSYEQYF.

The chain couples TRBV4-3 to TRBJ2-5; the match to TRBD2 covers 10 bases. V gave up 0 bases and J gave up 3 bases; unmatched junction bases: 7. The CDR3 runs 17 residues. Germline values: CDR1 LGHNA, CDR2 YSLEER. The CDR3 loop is CASSQDLSSGGKETQYF. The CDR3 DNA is TGCGCCAGCAGCCAAGATTTGTCTAGCGGGGGAAAAGAGACCCAGTACTTC.

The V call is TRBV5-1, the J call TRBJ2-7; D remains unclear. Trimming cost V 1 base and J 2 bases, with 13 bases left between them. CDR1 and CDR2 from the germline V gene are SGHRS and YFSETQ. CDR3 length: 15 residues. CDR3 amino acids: CASSLRDSLPYEQYF. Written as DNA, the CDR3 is TGCGCCAGCAGCTTGAGGGATTCGCTTCCCTACGAGCAGTACTTC.

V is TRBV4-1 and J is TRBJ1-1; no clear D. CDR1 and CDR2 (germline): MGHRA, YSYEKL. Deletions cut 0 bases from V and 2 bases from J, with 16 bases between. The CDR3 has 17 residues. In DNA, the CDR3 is TGCGCCAGCAGCCAAGAGAGTGGCAGGCTGGGAAACACTGAAGCTTTCTTT. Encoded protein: CASSQESGRLGNTEAFF.

The CDR3 DNA follows: TGCGCCAGCAGCCATTACACCTCCTACGAGCAGTACTTC. Protein product: CASSHYTSYEQYF. The rearrangement joins TRBV4-3 to TRBJ2-7; D gene unclear. CDR1 and CDR2 from the germline V gene are LGHNA and YSLEER. The CDR3 is made up of 13 amino acids. The V gene lost 3 bases and the J gene lost 0 bases, with 6 bases spanning the gap.